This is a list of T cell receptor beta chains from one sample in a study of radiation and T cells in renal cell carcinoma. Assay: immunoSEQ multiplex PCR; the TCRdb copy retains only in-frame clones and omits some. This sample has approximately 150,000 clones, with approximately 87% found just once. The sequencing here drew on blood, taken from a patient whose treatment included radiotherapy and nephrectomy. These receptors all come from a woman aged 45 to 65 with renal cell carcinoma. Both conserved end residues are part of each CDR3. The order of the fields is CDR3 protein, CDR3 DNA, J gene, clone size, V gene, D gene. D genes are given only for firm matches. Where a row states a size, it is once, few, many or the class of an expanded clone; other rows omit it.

CDR3aa: CAISAGEVYEQYF
CDR3nt: TGTGCCATCAGTGCAGGGGAGGTCTACGAGCAGTACTTC
j_gene: TRBJ2-7
abundance: .
v_gene: TRBV10-3
d_gene: .

CDR3aa: CAIRAGRTTNEKLFF
CDR3nt: TGTGCCATCAGGGCTGGTCGGACAACTAATGAAAAACTGTTTTTT
j_gene: TRBJ1-4
abundance: .
v_gene: TRBV10-3
d_gene: .

CDR3aa: CASSPHGVSNTGELFF
CDR3nt: TGTGCCAGCAGCCCCCACGGGGTTTCGAACACCGGGGAGCTGTTTTTT
j_gene: TRBJ2-2
abundance: .
v_gene: TRBV7-2
d_gene: .

CDR3aa: CRGTSQETQYF
CDR3nt: TGCAGGGGGACTAGCCAAGAGACCCAGTACTTC
j_gene: TRBJ2-5
abundance: .
v_gene: TRBV20-1
d_gene: TRBD2

CDR3aa: CASSPRPGLAYNEQFF
CDR3nt: TGTGCCAGCAGCCCCCGACCGGGACTAGCCTACAATGAGCAGTTCTTC
j_gene: TRBJ2-1
abundance: .
v_gene: TRBV9
d_gene: TRBD2

CDR3aa: CASSYRTSGIDNEQFF
CDR3nt: TGCGCCAGCAGCTACCGGACTAGCGGGATAGACAATGAGCAGTTCTTC
j_gene: TRBJ2-1
abundance: .
v_gene: TRBV4-1
d_gene: TRBD2

CDR3aa: CAWSVTRVDEQFF
CDR3nt: TGTGCCTGGAGTGTAACCAGGGTAGATGAGCAGTTCTTC
j_gene: TRBJ2-1
abundance: .
v_gene: TRBV30
d_gene: .

CDR3aa: CASSSLDNYGYTF
CDR3nt: TGTGCCAGCAGTTCACTGGACAACTATGGCTACACCTTC
j_gene: TRBJ1-2
abundance: .
v_gene: TRBV6-5
d_gene: .

CDR3aa: CASSLAGDWLVTPEAFF
CDR3nt: TGTGCCAGCAGCTTAGCGGGGGACTGGTTAGTGACCCCTGAAGCTTTCTTT
j_gene: TRBJ1-1
abundance: .
v_gene: TRBV7-9
d_gene: .

CDR3aa: CASSLGVSGKYQETQYF
CDR3nt: TGTGCCAGCAGCTTGGGGGTTAGCGGCAAGTACCAAGAGACCCAGTACTTC
j_gene: TRBJ2-5
abundance: .
v_gene: TRBV5-6
d_gene: .

CDR3aa: CASSYGRELSPQHF
CDR3nt: TGTGCCAGCAGTTACGGCCGGGAATTGTCGCCCCAGCATTTT
j_gene: TRBJ1-5
abundance: .
v_gene: TRBV6-5
d_gene: .

CDR3aa: CASSPRGDTQYF
CDR3nt: TGTGCCAGCAGCCCTAGGGGAGATACGCAGTATTTT
j_gene: TRBJ2-3
abundance: .
v_gene: TRBV7-2
d_gene: .

CDR3aa: CASTGSYEQYF
CDR3nt: TGCGCCAGCACAGGGTCCTACGAGCAGTACTTC
j_gene: TRBJ2-7
abundance: .
v_gene: TRBV5-1
d_gene: .

CDR3aa: CASSVGSSGNTIYF
CDR3nt: TGTGCCAGCAGCGTAGGAAGCTCTGGAAACACCATATATTTT
j_gene: TRBJ1-3
abundance: .
v_gene: TRBV9
d_gene: .

CDR3aa: CASSLGGTANYGYTF
CDR3nt: TGTGCCAGCAGCTTAGGGGGGACAGCTAACTATGGCTACACCTTC
j_gene: TRBJ1-2
abundance: .
v_gene: TRBV5-4
d_gene: TRBD1

CDR3aa: CASSVAGRTGGNEQFF
CDR3nt: TGTGCCAGCAGCGTAGCAGGAAGGACAGGGGGCAATGAGCAGTTCTTC
j_gene: TRBJ2-1
abundance: .
v_gene: TRBV9
d_gene: TRBD1

CDR3aa: CAWGRGRGGYTF
CDR3nt: TGTGCCTGGGGCCGGGGCAGGGGCGGCTACACCTTC
j_gene: TRBJ1-2
abundance: .
v_gene: TRBV30
d_gene: .

CDR3aa: CASSLGPGVLANTGELFF
CDR3nt: TGTGCCAGCAGCTTAGGTCCAGGGGTCTTAGCGAACACCGGGGAGCTGTTTTTT
j_gene: TRBJ2-2
abundance: .
v_gene: TRBV7-9
d_gene: .

CDR3aa: CAWSATGLPQYF
CDR3nt: TGTGCCTGGAGTGCCACGGGGTTGCCGCAGTATTTT
j_gene: TRBJ2-3
abundance: .
v_gene: TRBV30
d_gene: .

CDR3aa: CASSRRTSVEETQYF
CDR3nt: TGTGCCAGCAGCCGAAGGACTAGCGTGGAAGAGACCCAGTACTTC
j_gene: TRBJ2-5
abundance: .
v_gene: TRBV6-6
d_gene: TRBD2

CDR3aa: CASSHDRGGYTF
CDR3nt: TGCGCCAGCAGCCACGACAGGGGCGGCTACACCTTC
j_gene: TRBJ1-2
abundance: few
v_gene: TRBV4-3
d_gene: TRBD1

CDR3aa: CAIRTRQADSNQPQHF
CDR3nt: TGTGCCATCAGGACGAGACAGGCCGATAGCAATCAGCCCCAGCATTTT
j_gene: TRBJ1-5
abundance: .
v_gene: TRBV10-3
d_gene: .

CDR3aa: CASSLVGVAELNTGELFF
CDR3nt: TGCGCCAGCAGCTTGGTTGGGGTGGCGGAACTCAACACCGGGGAGCTGTTTTTT
j_gene: TRBJ2-2
abundance: .
v_gene: TRBV5-1
d_gene: .

CDR3aa: CAWNSGKSGNTIYF
CDR3nt: TGTGCCTGGAATTCAGGGAAAAGTGGAAACACCATATATTTT
j_gene: TRBJ1-3
abundance: .
v_gene: TRBV30
d_gene: .

CDR3aa: CATSVDAEDTQYF
CDR3nt: TGTGCCACCAGCGTAGATGCTGAGGATACGCAGTATTTT
j_gene: TRBJ2-3
abundance: .
v_gene: TRBV15
d_gene: .